This passage covers 5 T cell receptor beta chains from one sample sequenced in a study of blood T cell repertoires in COVID-19. Here immunoSEQ multiplex PCR was the method, and the copy in TCRdb shows in-frame clones only, minus some. This sample has about 190,000 clones, with roughly 78% found just once. Sequencing input: peripheral blood. The receptors stem from a woman aged 80 or older with active or convalescent COVID-19.

This clone has more than one count but fewer than ten. This rearrangement joins TRBV4-2 to TRBJ1-5; a possible D gene is TRBD1 (5 bases). From germline, CDR1 is LGHNA and CDR2 YNFKEQ. The CDR3 covers 16 residues. Trimming pared 1 base from V and 1 base from J, leaving 11 bases between. In DNA form, the CDR3 reads TGTGCCAGCAGCCAAGTCGGCCAGGGAAGCAATCAGCCCCAGCATTTT. This gives the protein CASSQVGQGSNQPQHF.

CDR3 DNA: TGTGCCAGCAGCCTATGGACTGCCGCCTTGAACACTGAAGCTTTCTTT. It specifies CASSLWTAALNTEAFF. J is TRBJ1-1 and V is TRBV7-9; unclear D gene. The CDR3 is 16 amino acids. Germline CDR1 and CDR2: SEHNR and FQNEAQ (reference sequence). V dropped 5 bases and J dropped 0 bases, with 16 bases sitting between them.

V is TRBV9 and J is TRBJ2-3, with a possible D match to TRBD2 (5 bases). CDR1 is SGDLS and CDR2 is YYNGEE in the germline V gene. The CDR3 length is 14 residues. The V end lost 1 base, the J end lost 5 bases, and 11 bases lay between the germline ends. As DNA, the CDR3 is TGTGCCAGCAGCGTATACGGGGTGGGAGATACGCAGTATTTT. Its protein product is CASSVYGVGDTQYF.

The chain carries TRBV10-3 and TRBJ2-2; 16 nucleotides agree with TRBD2. This CDR3 region has 18 residues. Germline values: CDR1 ENHRY, CDR2 SYGVKD. J gave up 5 bases and V 7 bases, and 10 bases lay outside the gene matches. This chain's CDR3 is CAITKGTSGGAWTGELFF. The CDR3 DNA sequence: TGTGCCATCACCAAGGGGACTAGCGGGGGGGCATGGACCGGGGAGCTGTTTTTT.

CDR3 protein: CASSRASGGLTDTQYF. DNA of the CDR3: TGTGCCAGCAGCAGGGCTAGCGGGGGCCTCACAGATACGCAGTATTTT. The chain combines TRBV9 with TRBJ2-3, with 10 bases lining up with TRBD2. V gave up 4 bases and J gave up 2 bases; unmatched junction bases: 7. CDR3 length: 16 amino acids. Germline-derived CDR1 and CDR2 are SGDLS and YYNGEE.